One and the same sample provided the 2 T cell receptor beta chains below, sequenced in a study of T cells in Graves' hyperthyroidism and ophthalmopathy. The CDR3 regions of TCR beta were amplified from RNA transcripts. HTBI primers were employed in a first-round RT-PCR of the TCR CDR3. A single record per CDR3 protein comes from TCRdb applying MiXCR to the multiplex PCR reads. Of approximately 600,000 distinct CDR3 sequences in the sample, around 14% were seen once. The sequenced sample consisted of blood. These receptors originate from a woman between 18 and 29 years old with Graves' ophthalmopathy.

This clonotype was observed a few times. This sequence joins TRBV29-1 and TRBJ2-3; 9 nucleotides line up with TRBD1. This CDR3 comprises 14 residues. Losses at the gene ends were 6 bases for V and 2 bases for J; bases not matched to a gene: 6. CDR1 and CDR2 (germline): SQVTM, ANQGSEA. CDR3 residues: CSVLQGAVTDTQYF. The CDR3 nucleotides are TGCAGCGTACTACAGGGGGCGGTCACAGATACGCAGTATTTT.

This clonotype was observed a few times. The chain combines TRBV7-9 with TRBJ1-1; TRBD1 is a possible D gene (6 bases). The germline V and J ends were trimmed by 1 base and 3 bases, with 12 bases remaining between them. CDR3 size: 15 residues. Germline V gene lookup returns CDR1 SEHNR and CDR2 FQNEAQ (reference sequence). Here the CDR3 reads CASSLVGGADTEAFF. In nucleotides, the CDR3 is TGTGCCAGCAGCTTAGTAGGGGGGGCAGACACTGAAGCTTTCTTT.